Only one count was recorded for the clone carrying this T cell receptor beta chain. The data were taken from a study of OX40 agonist ivuxolimab in advanced cancers. Study overall: It was ivuxolimab, an agonistic anti-OX40 (CD134) antibody, that patients were treated with. The mean age was approximately 60 years, ranging from 23 to 79, with under 90% of participants male.

This table comes from immunoSEQ multiplex PCR, and its TCRdb copy is limited to in-frame clones, with some not included. The sample lists approximately 11,000 clones; around 72% were seen once. Blood got drawn at baseline, again on cycle 4 day 1, and then on cycle 7 day 1. The receptor comes from an adult with an advanced solid tumor such as melanoma, head and neck, liver or kidney cancer. The specimen comprised CD4+ or CD8+ T cells sorted from blood, sampled in a trial of the OX40 agonist ivuxolimab.

CDR3 sequence: CAWSREGGSPGKLFF. In DNA form, the CDR3 reads TGTGCCTGGAGCCGAGAGGGGGGCTCACCAGGAAAACTGTTTTTT. V and J are TRBV30 and TRBJ1-4; D may be TRBD1 (6 bases). The CDR3 is 15 amino acids. Germline lookup yields CDR1 GTSNPN and CDR2 SVGIG (reference sequence). Trimming shortened V by 3 bases and J by 10 bases, and 21 bases separated the two germline ends.